Below, 20 T cell receptor beta chains from the same sample are listed, as sequenced in a study of blood T cell repertoires in COVID-19. Assay: immunoSEQ multiplex PCR; the TCRdb copy retains only in-frame clones and omits some. The data contain nearly 70,000 clones, around 89% of them singletons. Sequencing used peripheral blood. These receptors all come from a woman aged 70 to 79 with acute or convalescent COVID-19.

This chain uses TRBV18 with TRBJ2-7; possibly TRBD2 for D (5 bases). CDR3 length: 13 amino acids. The V and J ends lost 6 bases and 3 bases respectively, with 12 bases between them. Germline assignment: CDR1 KGHSH and CDR2 LQKENI. The CDR3 DNA reads TGTGCCAGCTCCTCCGGGATTAACTACGAGCAGTACTTC. Translating it yields CASSSGINYEQYF.

V usage is TRBV7-2 and J usage is TRBJ1-5, with D unresolved. Germline loops: CDR1 SGHTA, CDR2 FQGNSA. CDR3 length: 14 amino acids. V lost 5 bases and J lost 3, with 11 bases in between. The CDR3 DNA reads as TGTGCCAGCAGCGATGTCACAGTCAATCAGCCCCAGCATTTT. As protein: CASSDVTVNQPQHF.

The rearrangement links TRBV6-6 to TRBJ2-7; no clear D. Trimming removed 2 bases at V and 6 bases at J, with 14 bases between. This CDR3 is built from 14 residues. The germline CDR1 and CDR2 sequences are MNHNY and SVGAGI (reference sequence). CDR3: CASSYLPQLSEQYF. Here the CDR3 DNA reads TGTGCCAGCAGTTACCTCCCTCAATTGAGCGAGCAGTACTTC.

The chain combines TRBV9 with TRBJ2-1; 11 positions agree with TRBD2. CDR1 is SGDLS, CDR2 YYNGEE, per germline. The junction had 7 bases not matched to a gene; V was cut back by 4 bases and J by 1 base. The CDR3 loop spans 17 amino acids. This CDR3 reads CASSTHSGRGSYNEQFF. Here the CDR3 DNA reads TGTGCCAGCAGCACTCATAGCGGGAGGGGATCCTACAATGAGCAGTTCTTC.

This clone appeared once. The genes are TRBV11-3 and TRBJ1-1; TRBD1 matches 9 bases. The germline gives CDR1 SGHNT, CDR2 YENEEA. Unmatched junction bases numbered 4, after V lost 0 bases and J lost 5 bases. The CDR3 totals 15 residues. DNA of the CDR3: TGTGCCAGCAGCTTAGAGGGACAGGGTACGACTGAAGCTTTCTTT. It yields the protein CASSLEGQGTTEAFF.

This sequence joins TRBV10-3 and TRBJ2-7, with 7 positions matching TRBD2. The CDR3 length is 15 residues. The germline V gene encodes CDR1 ENHRY and CDR2 SYGVKD. J was trimmed by 0 bases and V by 0 bases; bases with no gene match: 2. For the CDR3, the DNA is TGTGCCATCAGTGAGTCCGGGGGGATCTCCTACGAGCAGTACTTC. This gives the protein CAISESGGISYEQYF.

V gene TRBV2 combines with J gene TRBJ2-7; the match to TRBD2 covers 8 bases. CDR1 SNHLY and CDR2 FYNNEI come from the germline V gene. This CDR3 is 14 amino acids long. With 5 bases clipped from V and 3 bases from J, the junction kept 6 bases outside the gene matches. The CDR3 loop is CASSRGAGDYEQYF. CDR3 in DNA: TGTGCCAGCAGTAGGGGAGCGGGGGACTACGAGCAGTACTTC.

The rearrangement uses TRBV4-2 and TRBJ1-4; the D gene is possibly TRBD1 (6 bases). CDR1 and CDR2 (germline): LGHNA, YNFKEQ. V gave up 2 bases and J gave up 8 bases, with 15 bases separating them. The length of the CDR3 is 15 residues. CDR3 sequence reads: CASSQTPTGNEKLFF. The CDR3 DNA reads TGTGCCAGCAGCCAAACCCCAACAGGGAACGAAAAACTGTTTTTT.

This clone was seen a handful of times. The genes are TRBV7-8 and TRBJ2-7; D is undetermined. Germline-derived CDR1 and CDR2 are SGHVS and FQNEAQ. This CDR3 is built from 15 residues. Trimming removed 4 bases from V and 4 bases from J, with 17 bases in between. CDR3 residues: CASSSSTRFGYEQYF. The CDR3 DNA reads as TGTGCCAGCAGCTCCTCAACCCGTTTCGGTTACGAGCAGTACTTC.

The genes are TRBV2 and TRBJ2-1, with D maybe TRBD1 (5 bases). Per the germline V gene, CDR1 is SNHLY and CDR2 is FYNNEI. CDR3 length equals 12 residues. Between the trimmed V and J ends, which lost 6 bases and 2 bases, there was a span of 5 bases. DNA of the CDR3: TGTGCCAGCAGGACAGCCTACAATGAGCAGTTCTTC. Protein: CASRTAYNEQFF.

The chain carries TRBV28 and TRBJ1-5; a weak D match, TRBD1 (5 bases). The CDR3 sequence is 14 residues long. V lost 10 bases, J lost 6 bases, and 19 bases lay in between. Germline CDR1 is MDHEN and CDR2 is SYDVKM. The CDR3 nucleotides read TGTGCCACCCGATGGGGCAGCCACGGTCAGCCCCAGCATTTT. This sequence encodes CATRWGSHGQPQHF.

V usage is TRBV6-1 and J usage is TRBJ2-3; TRBD1 agrees at 7 bases. V was pared by 2 bases and J by 2 bases, with 4 bases of the junction left unmatched. Germline V gene sequence: CDR1 MNHNS, CDR2 SASEGT. This CDR3 is 15 amino acids long. The chain's CDR3 is CASSERTGITDTQYF. The CDR3 DNA reads as TGTGCCAGCAGTGAAAGGACAGGTATCACAGATACGCAGTATTTT.

This chain uses TRBV29-1 with TRBJ2-5; 7 bases are shared with TRBD2. Germline V gene sequence: CDR1 SQVTM, CDR2 ANQGSEA. The CDR3 has 15 amino acids. With 1 base clipped from V and 4 bases from J, the junction kept 9 bases outside the gene matches. CDR3 amino acids: CSVEVWTRVGETQYF. CDR3 sequence (DNA): TGCAGCGTTGAAGTCTGGACTAGGGTGGGAGAGACCCAGTACTTC.

The V call is TRBV14, the J call TRBJ1-3; 10 bases line up with TRBD1. CDR3 length: 15 residues. J gave up 3 bases and V 4 bases, and 3 bases lay outside the gene matches. CDR1 is SGHDN and CDR2 is FVKESK in the germline V gene. The CDR3 protein is CASSRQGAGGNTIYF. The CDR3 DNA is TGTGCCAGCAGCCGACAGGGGGCTGGTGGAAACACCATATATTTT.

The chain couples TRBV28 to TRBJ1-2; maybe TRBD1 (6 bases). There are 13 residues in the CDR3. V was shortened by 4 bases and J by 8 bases, with 14 bases between the two germline ends. Germline lookup yields CDR1 MDHEN and CDR2 SYDVKM. CDR3 region: CASSSQGWEGYTF. As DNA, the CDR3 is TGTGCCAGCAGTTCCCAGGGGTGGGAGGGCTACACCTTC.

The rearrangement links TRBV9 to TRBJ2-7; possible D gene TRBD2, 6 bases. Germline V CDR1 and CDR2: SGDLS, YYNGEE. V lost 0 bases to trimming and J lost 3 bases, with 10 bases between them. This CDR3 has 14 amino acids. CDR3 coding DNA: TGTGCCAGCAGCGTAGGGATGGGAGGCTACGAGCAGTACTTC. This encodes CASSVGMGGYEQYF.

The chain links TRBV14 to TRBJ1-1; maybe TRBD1 (6 bases). Germline V lookup: CDR1 SGHDN, CDR2 FVKESK. The CDR3 loop spans 13 amino acids. V dropped 5 bases and J dropped 1 base, with 8 bases sitting between them. The CDR3, as DNA: TGTGCCAGCAGCTTACAGGGGAACACTGAAGCTTTCTTT. Protein product: CASSLQGNTEAFF.

The chain combines TRBV5-1 with TRBJ2-2; 7 positions match TRBD1. This CDR3 has 15 amino acids. The germline gives CDR1 SGHRS, CDR2 YFSETQ. Trimming at V came to 4 bases and at J to 3 bases, leaving 6 bases not matched to a gene. CDR3 amino acids: CASSGNRGDTGELFF. Written as DNA, the CDR3 is TGCGCCAGCAGCGGAAACAGGGGTGACACCGGGGAGCTGTTTTTT.

The chain joins TRBV7-8 to TRBJ2-7; the D is unclear. Germline V gene data show CDR1 as SGHVS and CDR2 as FQNEAQ. V lost 1 base to trimming and J lost 3 bases, with 4 bases between them. CDR3 length: 12 amino acids. The DNA of the CDR3 is TGTGCCAGCAGCTTAGTAGACTACGAGCAGTACTTC. This sequence encodes CASSLVDYEQYF.

The V gene is TRBV7-2, the J gene TRBJ1-5, with D perhaps TRBD1 (5 bases). Germline V gene lookup returns CDR1 SGHTA and CDR2 FQGNSA. Trimming stripped 1 base from V and 4 bases from J, with 11 bases between. The CDR3 extends over 15 amino acids. CDR3 in amino acids: CASSLVGAVNQPQHF. Written as DNA, the CDR3 is TGTGCCAGCAGCTTAGTAGGGGCAGTTAATCAGCCCCAGCATTTT.